The sequence of this T cell receptor (beta chain) was determined in a study of blood T cell repertoires in COVID-19. In the study overall: From T cells, B-cell-depleted T cells, or PBMCs came the material, which was cDNA or gDNA.

The CDR3 sequence is 14 residues long. Unmatched junction bases numbered 5, after V lost 3 bases and J lost 6 bases. Germline-derived CDR1 and CDR2 are SGHRS and YFSETQ. Methods used by the authors: Estimates of nucleated cell counts were drawn from the amplification of reference gene primers. This table comes from immunoSEQ multiplex PCR, and its TCRdb copy is limited to in-frame clones, with some not included. The V and J calls and clone size were taken over from that table, and D and trimming were inferred from the DNA. The sample gives approximately 120,000 clones, roughly 90% of which show up once; around 2.1% is in the top ten. One Seattle source followed patients from active infection through their disease course.

The chain combines TRBV5-1 with TRBJ2-2; TRBD1 matches at 7 bases. The clonotype comes from a man in his fifties with COVID-19, enrolled during active disease. The sequenced sample was peripheral blood. CDR3 protein: CASSSHTGAGELFF. The CDR3 region has the DNA TGCGCCAGCAGCTCCCATACAGGGGCCGGGGAGCTGTTTTTT. Complete variable domain (other parts from reference TRBV5-1 and TRBJ2-2): KAGVTQTPRYLIKTRGQQVTLSCSPISGHRSVSWYQQTPGQGLQFLFEYFSETQRNKGNFPGRFSGRQFSNSRSEMNVSTLELGDSALYLCASSSHTGAGELFFGEGSRLTVL.